These 25 T cell receptor beta chains came from one sample sequenced in a study of shared clonotypes between healthy human individuals. Assay used: immunoSEQ multiplex PCR; TCRdb lists only in-frame clones, some missing. Seen here are about 1.9 million clones, 80% to 95% observed once, and the top ten hold about 1.7%. CD45RO-negative, CCR7-selected cells formed the naive CD8 fraction, which excluded terminally differentiated effector memory CD45RA+ cells. Material: naive CD8+ T cells from PBMCs. These receptors came from a man younger than 35 in good health. Some clones in this sample may be carry-over from other donors' samples.

V gene TRBV7-9 combines with J gene TRBJ1-2; TRBD1 is a possible D gene (5 bases). CDR3 length: 15 amino acids. Germline V gene lookup returns CDR1 SEHNR and CDR2 FQNEAQ (reference sequence). V was trimmed by 7 bases and J by 8 bases, leaving 23 bases between them. The CDR3 DNA reads TGTGCCAGCATCAAGCTTTCCGGGACGCCTTCAGGCTACACCTTC. Translation: CASIKLSGTPSGYTF. The full variable domain, its missing parts supplied by reference TRBV7-9 and TRBJ1-2, is DTGVSQNPRHKITKRGQNVTFRCDPISEHNRLYWYRQTLGQGPEFLTYFQNEAQLEKSRLLSDRFSAERPKGSFSTLEIQRTEQGDSAMYLCASIKLSGTPSGYTFGSGTRLTVV.

J is TRBJ2-5 and V is TRBV5-1; D remains unclear. Trimming left V 4 bases short and J 1 base short, with 14 bases between. Looked up from germline, CDR1 is SGHRS and CDR2 is YFSETQ. The CDR3 runs 15 residues. CDR3 DNA: TGCGCCAGCAGCCCCACGGGCGGTGCCCAAGAGACCCAGTACTTC. Translating gives CASSPTGGAQETQYF.

A remark on this clone: This same CDR3 is encoded by further DNA sequences in the sample. The chain has TRBV28 and TRBJ2-3; 12 nucleotides agree with TRBD2. Trimming cost V 5 bases and J 6 bases; bases outside gene matches: 0. This CDR3 contains 13 residues. Germline lookup yields CDR1 MDHEN and CDR2 SYDVKM. In DNA form, the CDR3 reads TGTGCCAGCAGTGGACTAGCGGGGGATACGCAGTATTTT. Translation: CASSGLAGDTQYF.

This clone was detected only a few times. V gene TRBV18 combines with J gene TRBJ1-2; D remains unclear. The V end lost 1 base, the J end lost 9 bases, and 9 bases lay between the germline ends. The germline CDR1 and CDR2 sequences are KGHSH and LQKENI. The CDR3 spans 12 residues. The CDR3 coding sequence is TGTGCCAGCTCACCACTTGGCCTGAGCTACACCTTC. Translated, it gives CASSPLGLSYTF.

The count of this clone is one. The chain is built from TRBV27 and TRBJ2-2; D possibly corresponds to TRBD1 (6 bases). Germline CDR1 and CDR2: MNHEY and SMNVEV (reference sequence). Trimming pared 5 bases from V and 5 bases from J, leaving 18 bases between. This CDR3 has 16 residues. Here the CDR3 DNA reads TGTGCCAGCAGTCCCGGCCCGACAAGGGGGACCGGGGAGCTGTTTTTT. This translates into CASSPGPTRGTGELFF.

J is TRBJ2-3 and V is TRBV11-2, with D maybe TRBD2 (6 bases). CDR1 is SGHAT, CDR2 FQNNGV, per germline. Trimming stripped 1 base from V and 1 base from J, with 15 bases between. CDR3 size: 17 residues. DNA of the CDR3: TGTGCCAGCAGCTTAGTCGTACTAGCCGACCGCACAGATACGCAGTATTTT. It encodes CASSLVVLADRTDTQYF.

V and J are TRBV7-3 and TRBJ2-5; D possibly matches TRBD1 or TRBD2 (5 bases each). The CDR3 spans 15 residues. The ends were cut back, 2 bases at V and 5 bases at J, with 15 bases in the middle. Per the germline V gene, CDR1 is SGHTA and CDR2 is FQGTGA. CDR3 nucleotides: TGTGCCAGCAGCTTACATTCGGGACCCCAGGAGACCCAGTACTTC. This gives the protein CASSLHSGPQETQYF.

The chain carries TRBV11-3 and TRBJ2-7, with a possible D match to TRBD1 (6 bases). V was pared by 9 bases and J by 0 bases, with 15 bases between. Germline CDR1 and CDR2: SGHNT and YENEEA. The CDR3 covers 14 residues. CDR3 protein: CARPGQSSSYEQYF. CDR3 in DNA: TGTGCCAGACCCGGACAGTCGAGCTCCTACGAGCAGTACTTC. Using reference TRBV11-3 and TRBJ2-7 for the parts outside the CDR3, the full variable domain is EAGVVQSPRYKIIEKKQPVAFWCNPISGHNTLYWYLQNLGQGPELLIRYENEEAVDDSQLPKDRFSAERLKGVDSTLKIQPAELGDSAVYLCARPGQSSSYEQYFGPGTRLTVT.

The chain joins TRBV19 to TRBJ1-1; possibly TRBD1 for D (6 bases). This CDR3 contains 14 residues. V was clipped by 9 bases and J by 0 bases, with 14 bases between them. Germline V lookup: CDR1 LNHDA, CDR2 SQIVND (reference sequence). CDR3 DNA: TGTGCCAGCCACTTACAGGGAATGAACACTGAAGCTTTCTTT. Residues: CASHLQGMNTEAFF.

This chain links TRBV5-1 with TRBJ2-7; TRBD1 matches at 7 bases. Per germline, CDR1 SGHRS and CDR2 YFSETQ. The CDR3 covers 13 residues. V shed 2 bases, J shed 4 bases, and the junction held 3 bases outside the gene matches. CDR3 bases: TGCGCCAGCAGCTTCTGGACAGGATACGAGCAGTACTTC. Its translation is CASSFWTGYEQYF.

The chain links TRBV28 to TRBJ1-4; tentative D call: TRBD1 (5 bases). Germline V gene sequence: CDR1 MDHEN, CDR2 SYDVKM. There are 14 residues in the CDR3. V was clipped by 3 bases and J by 4 bases, with 9 bases between them. CDR3: CASSFGGINEKLFF. The DNA for the CDR3 is TGTGCCAGCAGTTTTGGGGGGATTAATGAAAAACTGTTTTTT.

This chain links TRBV5-5 with TRBJ2-7; 8 nucleotides match TRBD1. Germline CDR1 is SGHKS and CDR2 is YYEKEE (reference sequence). The CDR3 contains 13 residues. The junction had 5 bases not matched to a gene; V was cut back by 8 bases and J by 1 base. CDR3 bases: TGTGCCAGTTGGACAGGGACTTCCTACGAGCAGTACTTC. It is translated as CASWTGTSYEQYF.

The chain has TRBV28 and TRBJ2-7, with D perhaps matching TRBD1 (5 bases). The CDR3 has 14 amino acids. Germline assignment: CDR1 MDHEN and CDR2 SYDVKM. With 2 bases removed from V and 2 bases from J, the gap between germline ends came to 10 bases. The CDR3 region is CASSLLGPPYEQYF. Here the CDR3 DNA reads TGTGCCAGCAGTTTACTGGGGCCTCCCTACGAGCAGTACTTC. The whole variable domain, filled in from reference TRBV28 and TRBJ2-7, reads DVKVTQSSRYLVKRTGEKVFLECVQDMDHENMFWYRQDPGLGLRLIYFSYDVKMKEKGDIPEGYSVSREKKERFSLILESASTNQTSMYLCASSLLGPPYEQYFGPGTRLTVT.

The chain has TRBV29-1 and TRBJ2-5; D is unresolved. The CDR3 is made up of 13 amino acids. V was clipped by 6 bases and J by 7 bases, with 18 bases between them. Germline lookup yields CDR1 SQVTM and CDR2 ANQGSEA. In DNA, the CDR3 is TGCAGCGTCAAGGTGCCTCCGATAGGGACCCAGTACTTC. Its translation: CSVKVPPIGTQYF.

This clone came up a few times. This chain joins TRBV30 and TRBJ1-1, with 8 bases that match TRBD1. The CDR3 consists of 11 residues. V trimming: 4 bases; J trimming: 10 bases; junction bases outside the gene matches: 5. The germline gives CDR1 GTSNPN, CDR2 SVGIG (reference sequence). CDR3 DNA sequence: TGTGCCTGGACCGTAGGACAGGGAGCTTTCTTT. Encoded protein: CAWTVGQGAFF.

This chain connects TRBV19 to TRBJ2-1, with D possibly TRBD1 on 6 matching bases. V lost 3 bases and J lost 7, with 16 bases in between. In germline, CDR1 is LNHDA, CDR2 SQIVND (reference sequence). The CDR3 runs to 15 residues. Here the CDR3 reads CASSMIGGEGNEQFF. The DNA for the CDR3 is TGTGCCAGTAGTATGATAGGGGGAGAAGGAAATGAGCAGTTCTTC.

This rearrangement joins TRBV28 to TRBJ1-2; a possible D gene is TRBD1 (5 bases). Trimming removed 6 bases at V and 4 bases at J, with 18 bases between. The germline gives CDR1 MDHEN, CDR2 SYDVKM. This CDR3 spans 15 amino acids. CDR3 sequence: CASRGGEQTAYGYTF. Here the CDR3 DNA reads TGTGCCAGCAGGGGGGGGGAACAGACAGCCTATGGCTACACCTTC.

The chain has TRBV15 and TRBJ2-7; D is unclear. Trimming stripped 0 bases from V and 3 bases from J, with 12 bases between. CDR1 LNHNV and CDR2 YYDKDF come from the germline V gene (reference sequence). This CDR3 has 15 amino acids. CDR3 in DNA: TGTGCCACCAGCAGAGATCTTAACAGTAACTACGAGCAGTACTTC. Protein product: CATSRDLNSNYEQYF.

The chain is built from TRBV4-3 and TRBJ1-2; D call uncertain. There are 16 residues in the CDR3. The V and J ends lost 2 bases and 0 bases respectively, with 13 bases between them. Germline V gene data show CDR1 as LGHNA and CDR2 as YSLEER. The CDR3 DNA reads TGCGCCAGCAGCCAAACTTTACTGCGGACTAACTATGGCTACACCTTC. Protein: CASSQTLLRTNYGYTF.

The genes are TRBV4-3 and TRBJ2-6; possibly TRBD1 for D (6 bases). V dropped 3 bases and J dropped 0 bases, with 12 bases sitting between them. The CDR3 spans 17 residues. Germline V gives CDR1 LGHNA, CDR2 YSLEER. The CDR3 here is CASSHQGYASGANVLTF. CDR3 in DNA: TGCGCCAGCAGCCACCAGGGGTATGCCTCTGGGGCCAACGTCCTGACTTTC.

The gene calls are TRBV6-4 and TRBJ2-7; TRBD2 matches at 9 bases. The length of the CDR3 is 16 residues. The J segment lost 2 bases and the V segment lost 2 bases, leaving 7 bases of the junction unmatched. Germline values: CDR1 MRHNA, CDR2 SNTAGT. The chain's CDR3 is CASSDRSGRGPYEQYF. Written as DNA, the CDR3 is TGTGCCAGCAGTGACCGTAGCGGGAGAGGACCCTACGAGCAGTACTTC.

The chain employs TRBV6-1 and TRBJ2-3; the match to TRBD1 covers 8 bases. The ends lost 3 bases at V and 4 bases at J; junction bases unmatched: 9. Germline CDR1 MNHNS, CDR2 SASEGT. This CDR3 has 16 amino acids. CDR3 in amino acids: CASSEGWTGLADTQYF. CDR3 coding DNA: TGTGCCAGCAGTGAGGGTTGGACAGGGCTTGCAGATACGCAGTATTTT.

The J gene is TRBJ1-3, the V gene TRBV4-1; D is unresolved. The CDR3 spans 13 residues. Germline values: CDR1 MGHRA, CDR2 YSYEKL. V was clipped by 1 base and J by 4 bases, with 5 bases between them. The CDR3 DNA is TGCGCCAGCAGCCAAGGCTACGGAAACACCATATATTTT. Protein: CASSQGYGNTIYF.

The chain links TRBV7-9 to TRBJ2-3; a weak D match, TRBD2 (6 bases). This CDR3 is built from 14 residues. Per germline, CDR1 SEHNR and CDR2 FQNEAQ (reference sequence). V lost 7 bases and J lost 2, with 13 bases in between. CDR3 region: CASKSLAVTDTQYF. The CDR3 region has the DNA TGTGCCAGCAAGAGCTTAGCGGTCACAGATACGCAGTATTTT.

The chain is built from TRBV28 and TRBJ2-5; TRBD2 agrees at 9 bases. With V trimmed by 3 bases and J by 3 bases, 11 bases remained unmatched. Germline lookup yields CDR1 MDHEN and CDR2 SYDVKM. The CDR3 is made up of 17 amino acids. CDR3 sequence reads: CASSFPFSGSIEETQYF. DNA of the CDR3: TGTGCCAGCAGTTTCCCTTTTAGCGGGAGTATAGAAGAGACCCAGTACTTC. The complete variable domain, with remaining parts taken from reference TRBV28 and TRBJ2-5, reads DVKVTQSSRYLVKRTGEKVFLECVQDMDHENMFWYRQDPGLGLRLIYFSYDVKMKEKGDIPEGYSVSREKKERFSLILESASTNQTSMYLCASSFPFSGSIEETQYFGPGTRLLVL.